These 10 T cell receptor beta chains originate from one sample sequenced in a study of T-cell reconstitution after alpha-beta-depleted transplantation in children. This sample's TCRbeta library carried unique molecular identifier barcodes. Each CDR3 protein gets one entry after TCRdb re-called the PCR reads with MiXCR. The table shows 60,000 to 85,000 distinct CDR3 sequences, with around 18% occurring only once. The sequencing used PBMCs, mostly from graft donor cells, collected 360 days after TCRalphabeta/CD19-depleted stem cell transplant. The receptors here all came from a male patient aged 2-15 years who had a stem cell transplant for acute lymphoblastic leukemia, so the T cells may come from the graft donor.

This clonotype has at least ten counts. The genes are TRBV6-1 and TRBJ2-3; D may be TRBD2 (6 bases). CDR1 and CDR2 (germline): MNHNS, SASEGT. The CDR3 totals 16 residues. V was shortened by 4 bases and J by 1 base, with 15 bases between the two germline ends. In DNA form, the CDR3 reads TGTGCCAGCAGTGTGCCGGGAGCAGCCCGCACAGATACGCAGTATTTT. Translated, it gives CASSVPGAARTDTQYF.

This clonotype was observed a few times. The V and J genes are TRBV11-2 and TRBJ2-7; weak D call: TRBD1 (6 bases). Germline lookup yields CDR1 SGHAT and CDR2 FQNNGV. Trimming shortened V by 1 base and J by 6 bases, and 19 bases separated the two germline ends. The CDR3 extends over 16 amino acids. CDR3 nucleotides: TGTGCCAGCAGCTTAGTGGTTCCCGGACAAGGGGGCGAGCAGTACTTC. It specifies CASSLVVPGQGGEQYF.

This clonotype has just a few counts. The chain carries TRBV20-1 and TRBJ2-1; D is ambiguous. This CDR3 region has 14 residues. The V end lost 2 bases, the J end lost 3 bases, and 11 bases lay between the germline ends. Germline V gene lookup returns CDR1 DFQATT and CDR2 SNEGSKA (reference sequence). The CDR3 nucleotides read TGCAGTGCTAGAAATCTAGGTGTCTACAATGAGCAGTTCTTC. Translating it yields CSARNLGVYNEQFF.

This chain links TRBV28 with TRBJ2-1; 7 nucleotides line up with TRBD2. J gave up 4 bases and V 8 bases, and 5 bases lay outside the gene matches. Germline V gives CDR1 MDHEN, CDR2 SYDVKM. The CDR3 covers 13 residues. CDR3 residues: CASRAGAYNEQFF. CDR3 DNA sequence: TGTGCCAGCCGCGCGGGAGCTTACAATGAGCAGTTCTTC.

The table lists this clonotype with a few counts. The rearrangement uses TRBV11-1 and TRBJ2-4; no firm D call. The V and J ends lost 5 bases and 0 bases respectively, with 20 bases between them. Germline CDR1 and CDR2: SGHAT and FQDESV (reference sequence). The length of the CDR3 is 18 residues. CDR3: CASSPGRAVELAKNIQYF. In DNA, the CDR3 is TGTGCCAGCAGCCCGGGTAGGGCAGTTGAACTAGCCAAAAACATTCAGTACTTC.

This clonotype was counted between two and nine times. The CDR3 coding sequence is TGTGCCAGCAGCCGAGGGTATAATTCACCCCTCCACTTT. The encoded protein is CASSRGYNSPLHF. V usage is TRBV2 and J usage is TRBJ1-6; no firm D call. The CDR3 is 13 residues long. Germline-derived CDR1 and CDR2 are SNHLY and FYNNEI. The V and J ends lost 6 bases and 4 bases respectively, with 7 bases between them.

The rearrangement links TRBV18 to TRBJ1-2, with D possibly TRBD1 on 6 matching bases. Between the trimmed V and J ends, which lost 3 bases and 4 bases, there was a span of 12 bases. Germline assignment: CDR1 KGHSH and CDR2 LQKENI. The CDR3 length is 14 residues. This CDR3 is CASSPGQQRYGYTF. The CDR3 DNA sequence: TGTGCCAGCTCACCTGGACAGCAGCGCTATGGCTACACCTTC.

The V and J genes are TRBV7-9 and TRBJ2-7; D may be TRBD2 (5 bases). CDR1 and CDR2 from the germline V gene are SEHNR and FQNEAQ (reference sequence). The CDR3 extends over 15 amino acids. V was trimmed by 7 bases and J by 1 base, leaving 17 bases between them. The CDR3 here is CASTLGGGPSYEQYF. In DNA form, the CDR3 reads TGTGCCAGCACCTTGGGCGGAGGCCCTTCCTACGAGCAGTACTTC.

This chain joins TRBV3-1 and TRBJ2-1; D is possibly TRBD2 (5 bases). V lost 3 bases, J lost 4 bases, and 13 bases lay in between. This CDR3 comprises 15 residues. Germline V gene lookup returns CDR1 LGHDT and CDR2 YNNKEL (reference sequence). The CDR3 protein is CASSHLPGTYNEQFF. The CDR3 DNA sequence: TGTGCCAGCAGCCACCTACCGGGAACTTACAATGAGCAGTTCTTC.

The chain has TRBV7-9 and TRBJ2-6; D is perhaps TRBD1 (5 bases). The V gene's germline CDR1 is SEHNR and CDR2 FQNEAQ (reference sequence). CDR3 length: 15 residues. With 5 bases removed from V and 3 bases from J, the gap between germline ends came to 11 bases. Here the CDR3 DNA reads TGTGCCAGCAGCGCCAGGGTCCTTGGGGCCAACGTCCTGACTTTC. Protein product: CASSARVLGANVLTF.